The 17 T cell receptor beta chains listed next were all sequenced from one sample in a study of CD8+ T cells in alopecia areata. Sequencing templates came from extracted RNA that was reverse transcribed into cDNA. Repertoires were generated with immunoSEQ multiplex PCR, while TCRdb's copy carries only in-frame clones and drops some. In the table there are about 210,000 clones, over 60% of which are singletons. The treatment: oral pan-JAK inhibitor, 5-10 mg twice daily. Sequenced here: CD4+ T cells sorted from blood, sampled at week 4, from a patient treated with tofacitinib. The source of these receptors is a human donor with alopecia areata.

The V call is TRBV27, the J call TRBJ2-3, with 15 bases fitting TRBD2. The ends lost 5 bases at V and 1 base at J; junction bases unmatched: 10. The CDR3 sequence is 19 residues long. Looked up from germline, CDR1 is MNHEY and CDR2 is SMNVEV (reference sequence). CDR3 in amino acids: CASSKGLAGGVLRTDTQYF. In nucleotides, the CDR3 is TGTGCCAGCAGTAAGGGACTAGCGGGGGGCGTCCTACGCACAGATACGCAGTATTTT.

The CDR3 region is CASSLAGANVLTF. In DNA form, the CDR3 reads TGTGCCAGCAGTTTAGCCGGGGCCAACGTCCTGACTTTC. The J gene is TRBJ2-6, the V gene TRBV27, with D unclear. This CDR3 is built from 13 residues. V lost 2 bases and J lost 4, with 3 bases in between. The germline V gene encodes CDR1 MNHEY and CDR2 SMNVEV (reference sequence).

This clone was recorded once. This rearrangement joins TRBV6-5 to TRBJ2-5; D is unresolved. V was pared by 9 bases and J by 1 base, with 9 bases between. The CDR3 has 12 amino acids. Germline lookup yields CDR1 MNHEY and CDR2 SVGAGI. The CDR3: CASNRPQETQYF. The CDR3 region has the DNA TGTGCCAGTAACCGACCCCAAGAGACCCAGTACTTC.

To note about this clone: A read error may account for a junction end that differs from germline. For the CDR3, the DNA is TGCAGTGCTAGAGAACAGGTACACTTT. It specifies CSAREQVHF. The chain has TRBV20-1 and TRBJ1-1, with D tentatively TRBD1 (5 bases). CDR3 size: 9 residues. Looked up from germline, CDR1 is DFQATT and CDR2 is SNEGSKA (reference sequence).

The chain joins TRBV5-6 to TRBJ2-7, with TRBD1 matching 7 bases. With V trimmed by 3 bases and J by 1 base, 10 bases remained unmatched. Germline values: CDR1 SGHDT, CDR2 YYEEEE. The CDR3 is 16 residues long. The CDR3 loop reads CASSSRTGRISYEQYF. The CDR3 DNA reads TGTGCCAGCAGCTCCAGGACAGGCCGTATATCCTACGAGCAGTACTTC.

The rearrangement uses TRBV30 and TRBJ1-1; D remains unclear. Germline-derived CDR1 and CDR2 are GTSNPN and SVGIG (reference sequence). CDR3 length: 11 amino acids. Trimming stripped 2 bases from V and 1 base from J, with 2 bases between. The CDR3 spells CAWSKNTEAFF. The CDR3, as DNA: TGTGCCTGGAGTAAGAACACTGAAGCTTTCTTT. Together with reference TRBV30 and TRBJ1-1, the CDR3 gives the full variable domain: SQTIHQWPATLVQPVGSPLSLECTVEGTSNPNLYWYRQAAGRGLQLLFYSVGIGQISSEVPQNLSASRPQDRQFILSSKKLLLSDSGFYLCAWSKNTEAFFGQGTRLTVV.

V and J are TRBV10-2 and TRBJ1-2; 7 bases match TRBD1. Germline V lookup: CDR1 WSHSY, CDR2 SAAADI. V gave up 6 bases and J gave up 6 bases; unmatched junction bases: 7. This CDR3 contains 13 residues. The DNA for the CDR3 is TGCGCCAGCAGGGAGACAGGGAATGATGGCTACACCTTC. Translating gives CASRETGNDGYTF.

The chain links TRBV18 to TRBJ1-1; D is ambiguous. This CDR3 is built from 15 residues. V gave up 2 bases and J gave up 2 bases, with 12 bases separating them. Germline assignment: CDR1 KGHSH and CDR2 LQKENI. This CDR3 is CASSPRIEGNTEAFF. DNA of the CDR3: TGTGCCAGCTCACCAAGGATCGAGGGAAACACTGAAGCTTTCTTT.

The V and J genes are TRBV6-5 and TRBJ1-2, with 8 positions matching TRBD1. From germline, CDR1 is MNHEY and CDR2 SVGAGI. The CDR3 totals 13 residues. Unmatched junction bases numbered 6, after V lost 6 bases and J lost 6 bases. CDR3 sequence reads: CASRLQGVNGYTF. CDR3 coding DNA: TGTGCCAGCAGGCTACAGGGGGTTAATGGCTACACCTTC.

The chain uses TRBV15 and TRBJ1-1; tentative D call: TRBD1 (5 bases). Germline CDR1 is LNHNV and CDR2 is YYDKDF (reference sequence). The length of the CDR3 is 17 residues. Trimming pared 0 bases from V and 4 bases from J, leaving 18 bases between. CDR3 amino acids: CATSRDRAGRAGTEAFF. For the CDR3, the DNA is TGTGCCACCAGCAGAGATCGTGCGGGCAGGGCGGGCACTGAAGCTTTCTTT.

This clone showed up many times. The chain recombines TRBV5-4 with TRBJ2-3; the D gene is possibly TRBD2 (6 bases). CDR1 and CDR2 from the germline V gene are SGHNT and YYREEE (reference sequence). The CDR3 runs to 16 residues. Trimming took 1 base from V and 0 from J, leaving 12 bases between them. The CDR3 loop reads CASSLKSSASTDTQYF. In DNA, the CDR3 is TGTGCCAGCAGCTTGAAGTCTAGCGCTAGCACAGATACGCAGTATTTT.

The V and J genes are TRBV4-3 and TRBJ1-4; D is undetermined. Trimming took off 0 bases at V and 10 bases at J, with 9 bases between the two ends. This CDR3 contains 13 residues. The germline CDR1 and CDR2 sequences are LGHNA and YSLEER. In DNA form, the CDR3 reads TGCGCCAGCAGCCAAGAATTGAAAGGAAAACTGTTTTTT. Its translation is CASSQELKGKLFF.

The rearrangement joins TRBV7-9 to TRBJ1-4; weak D call: TRBD1 (6 bases). The CDR3 spans 14 residues. V was pared by 5 bases and J by 4 bases, with 11 bases between. The V gene's germline CDR1 is SEHNR and CDR2 FQNEAQ (reference sequence). The CDR3 loop reads CASSLGGGNEKLFF. As DNA, the CDR3 is TGTGCCAGCAGCCTCGGAGGGGGTAATGAAAAACTGTTTTTT.

The chain links TRBV23-1 to TRBJ1-2, with 10 bases identical to TRBD1. TRBV23-1 belongs to the ORF category, with a function that is uncertain. The CDR3 runs 16 residues. V gave up 0 bases and J gave up 6 bases; unmatched junction bases: 7. CDR3 region: CASSQSGTGDQNGYTF. CDR3 in DNA: TGCGCCAGCAGTCAATCGGGGACAGGGGATCAGAATGGCTACACCTTC.

V is TRBV7-2 and J is TRBJ1-1, with 7 nucleotides matching TRBD1. Germline CDR1 and CDR2: SGHTA and FQGNSA. CDR3 length: 15 residues. V dropped 1 base and J dropped 3; count of bases not matched to a gene: 5. CDR3 protein: CASSLEGQIHTEAFF. CDR3 in DNA: TGTGCCAGCAGCTTAGAGGGACAGATCCACACTGAAGCTTTCTTT.

The J gene is TRBJ2-1, the V gene TRBV5-1; TRBD2 aligns across 12 bases. V gave up 4 bases and J gave up 3 bases; unmatched junction bases: 2. The CDR3 runs to 15 residues. From germline, CDR1 is SGHRS and CDR2 YFSETQ. CDR3 protein: CASSPSGGVYNEQFF. The CDR3 DNA is TGCGCCAGCAGCCCTAGCGGGGGGGTCTACAATGAGCAGTTCTTC.

The sample holds a few counts of this clone. The gene calls are TRBV30 and TRBJ2-3, with D unclear. The V gene's germline CDR1 is GTSNPN and CDR2 SVGIG (reference sequence). The V and J ends lost 2 bases and 2 bases respectively, with 11 bases between them. The CDR3 contains 14 residues. CDR3 region: CAWSPAAATDTQYF. In DNA form, the CDR3 reads TGTGCCTGGAGTCCGGCGGCCGCCACAGATACGCAGTATTTT.